This TCR beta chain originates from a study of T cells in localized non-small cell lung cancer. Method: immunoSEQ multiplex PCR; TCRdb's copy keeps in-frame clones and lacks some. This table holds about 16,000 clones, 90% found once. General study findings and limits: T cell clonality was highest in uninvolved adjacent lung, above tumor. Heterogeneity within the tumor remains possible, as just one region underwent sequencing. Elevated circulating T cell density in blood was associated with longer overall survival.

Regarding this clone: No antigen is known for it.

Trimming pared 6 bases from V and 1 base from J, leaving 12 bases between. Per the germline V gene, CDR1 is SGDLS and CDR2 is YYNGEE. This CDR3 is built from 14 residues. The origin of this receptor is a woman aged 35 to 70 with stage III lung adenocarcinoma. The V and J genes are TRBV9 and TRBJ2-3, with no clear D. The source material was peripheral blood mononuclear cells, sampled before any cancer treatment. CDR3 bases: TGTGCCAGCACGAGGAGCTGGGGCACAGATACGCAGTATTTT. Translation gives CASTRSWGTDTQYF.